The 14 T cell receptor beta chains presented below share a single source sample, sequenced in a study of blood T cell repertoires in COVID-19. Measured with immunoSEQ multiplex PCR; TCRdb has only the in-frame clones, and not every one. The table includes 300,000 to 400,000 clones, around 86% detected once. The sample taken for sequencing was peripheral blood. The source of these receptors is a human donor in a cohort sampled during active COVID-19.

J is TRBJ1-1 and V is TRBV9; weak D call: TRBD1 (5 bases). Trimming shortened V by 4 bases and J by 4 bases, and 23 bases separated the two germline ends. The CDR3 contains 17 residues. CDR1 and CDR2 from the germline V gene are SGDLS and YYNGEE. CDR3 nucleotides: TGTGCCAGCAGCCCAGGAGGGGACCTTAAGGTGGGCACTGAAGCTTTCTTT. Amino acids: CASSPGGDLKVGTEAFF.

The genes are TRBV20-1 and TRBJ2-1; D is perhaps TRBD2 (6 bases). Germline-derived CDR1 and CDR2 are DFQATT and SNEGSKA (reference sequence). Trimming pared 4 bases from V and 15 bases from J, leaving 16 bases between. The CDR3 runs to 11 residues. CDR3 sequence (DNA): TGCAGTGCTAACGGGAGAGTGGGGCTGTTCTTC. This translates into CSANGRVGLFF.

The chain joins TRBV10-3 to TRBJ2-2; a possible D gene is TRBD2 (6 bases). CDR3 length equals 15 residues. Germline V gene lookup returns CDR1 ENHRY and CDR2 SYGVKD. Deletions cut 6 bases from V and 7 bases from J, with 18 bases between. The CDR3 loop is CAISPSPSVGGELFF. The DNA for the CDR3 is TGTGCCATCAGCCCCAGCCCTAGCGTGGGCGGGGAGCTGTTTTTT.

The rearrangement uses TRBV9 and TRBJ2-3, with D possibly matching TRBD2 (7 bases). V was shortened by 6 bases and J by 3 bases, with 17 bases between the two germline ends. The length of the CDR3 is 15 residues. Germline CDR1 SGDLS, CDR2 YYNGEE. CDR3 bases: TGTGCCAGCACCGAGGGGGGGATCGGGACAGATACGCAGTATTTT. Translating it yields CASTEGGIGTDTQYF.

The V and J genes are TRBV7-9 and TRBJ2-5, with 13 bases lining up with TRBD2. Per the germline V gene, CDR1 is SEHNR and CDR2 is FQNEAQ (reference sequence). This CDR3 region has 16 residues. The V gene end was trimmed by 4 bases and the J gene end by 4 bases; junction bases not matched to a gene: 6. The CDR3 nucleotides are TGTGCCAGCAGCTCGTGGACTAGCGGGGGCGGAGAGACCCAGTACTTC. It codes for CASSSWTSGGGETQYF.

The rearrangement uses TRBV7-9 and TRBJ2-3; TRBD1 might be the D (6 bases). V lost 5 bases and J lost 6, with 15 bases in between. The germline V gene has CDR1 SEHNR and CDR2 FQNEAQ (reference sequence). The CDR3 totals 14 residues. The CDR3 DNA reads as TGTGCCAGCAGCCTACAGGGAAATGGGGATACGCAGTATTTT. Protein: CASSLQGNGDTQYF.

This chain links TRBV4-2 with TRBJ2-3; 7 bases map to TRBD2. After removal of 4 bases from V and 0 bases from J, the junction contained 7 bases not matched to a gene. The CDR3 is 16 amino acids. Per the germline V gene, CDR1 is LGHNA and CDR2 is YNFKEQ. The CDR3 bases are TGTGCCAGCAGCCCAGCTAGCGGCTCTAGCACAGATACGCAGTATTTT. Its translation: CASSPASGSSTDTQYF.

The chain uses TRBV30 and TRBJ2-5; TRBD2 matches 7 bases. CDR1 GTSNPN and CDR2 SVGIG come from the germline V gene (reference sequence). Germline trimming cut 1 base from V and 0 bases from J; bases unmatched to any gene: 2. The CDR3 contains 14 residues. CDR3 in amino acids: CAWSERDYQETQYF. The CDR3 DNA reads as TGTGCCTGGAGTGAGCGGGATTACCAAGAGACCCAGTACTTC.

The chain has TRBV5-1 and TRBJ2-5, with no clear D. This CDR3 region has 12 residues. Germline loops: CDR1 SGHRS, CDR2 YFSETQ. The V gene lost 5 bases and the J gene lost 4 bases, with 9 bases spanning the gap. The DNA for the CDR3 is TGCGCCAGCAGGCCGGGTGGAGAGACCCAGTACTTC. Translation gives CASRPGGETQYF. Based on the CDR3 plus reference TRBV5-1 and TRBJ2-5, the full variable domain is KAGVTQTPRYLIKTRGQQVTLSCSPISGHRSVSWYQQTPGQGLQFLFEYFSETQRNKGNFPGRFSGRQFSNSRSEMNVSTLELGDSALYLCASRPGGETQYFGPGTRLLVL.

The chain couples TRBV6-6 to TRBJ1-4, with D possibly matching TRBD1 (5 bases). CDR1 is MNHNY and CDR2 is SVGAGI in the germline V gene (reference sequence). The CDR3 covers 24 residues. V lost 5 bases, J lost 0 bases, and 37 bases lay in between. DNA for the CDR3: TGTGCCAGCAGTCCAAGGGGCCGAACGGGAGAACTCCGTCGCAAGTCTACAACTAATGAAAAACTGTTTTTT. The encoded protein is CASSPRGRTGELRRKSTTNEKLFF.

This rearrangement joins TRBV6-2 or TRBV6-3 to TRBJ2-7; TRBD2 matches at 7 bases. From germline, CDR1 is MNHEY and CDR2 SVGEGT. With V trimmed by 4 bases and J by 9 bases, 6 bases remained unmatched. The CDR3 spans 12 residues. This CDR3 reads CASSWEGLRQYF. CDR3 DNA sequence: TGTGCCAGCAGTTGGGAGGGCCTAAGGCAGTACTTC.

This chain uses TRBV19 with TRBJ1-2, with 8 bases aligning to TRBD1. Germline values: CDR1 LNHDA, CDR2 SQIVND (reference sequence). The CDR3 extends over 14 amino acids. Trimming removed 5 bases from V and 7 bases from J; junction bases left unmatched: 9. CDR3 amino acids: CASSYDRGGLGYTF. In DNA, the CDR3 is TGTGCCAGTAGTTACGACAGGGGTGGACTTGGCTACACCTTC.

The V gene is TRBV28, the J gene TRBJ1-4, with D possibly being TRBD1 (5 bases). Germline-derived CDR1 and CDR2 are MDHEN and SYDVKM. Between the trimmed V and J ends, which lost 4 bases and 10 bases, there was a span of 16 bases. The CDR3 covers 14 residues. The DNA of the CDR3 is TGTGCCAGCAGTTCCCGGGGGGGATCGGTAAAACTGTTTTTT. It encodes CASSSRGGSVKLFF.

The chain employs TRBV5-4 and TRBJ1-3, with TRBD1 matching over 10 bases. Looked up from germline, CDR1 is SGHNT and CDR2 is YYREEE (reference sequence). V was pared by 2 bases and J by 2 bases, with 1 base of the junction left unmatched. The CDR3 runs to 15 residues. CDR3 DNA: TGTGCCAGCAGCTTTGGACAGGGGGCTGGAAACACCATATATTTT. As protein: CASSFGQGAGNTIYF.